A selection of T cell receptor beta chains follows, all from one sample in a study of early T cells in non-severe SARS-CoV-2 infection. TCRdb independently ran MiXCR on the 5' RACE reads; one entry per CDR3 protein. This sample has nearly 50,000 distinct CDR3 sequences; over 5% occur once, and the top ten carry about 7%. The sample consisted of whole blood, taken at baseline. All receptors derive from an adult who was a healthcare worker with PCR-confirmed SARS-CoV-2 infection or an uninfected control (not recorded which). Both conserved end residues are part of each CDR3. The D gene is left open where the match is weak. For some rows the clone size is stated as once, few or many, or as a class when expanded; others skip it.

DNA	CDR3	V	D	size	J
TGTGCCAGTCTTCCAGGAGCGGGAGCGGGAACCGGGGAGCTGTTTTTT	CASLPGAGAGTGELFF	TRBV19	TRBD2	many	TRBJ2-2
TGCGCCAGCAGTCTACGCCAGGGCACCGGGGAGCTGTTTTTT	CASSLRQGTGELFF	TRBV5-1	NA	NA	TRBJ2-2
TGTGCCAGCAGTTACTGGGGCCGACAGGGCGACTATGGCTACACCTTC	CASSYWGRQGDYGYTF	TRBV6-5	TRBD1	few	TRBJ1-2
TGTGCCAGCAGCCCACGGGACCGCCAGCAAGAGACCCAGTACTTC	CASSPRDRQQETQYF	TRBV7-8	NA	many	TRBJ2-5
TGTGCCAGCAGCTCGACTAGCGCCCTTTCCGAGCAGTACTTC	CASSSTSALSEQYF	TRBV7-8	TRBD2	few	TRBJ2-7
TGCAGTGCTAGTTCGCGTTCCTATAATTCACCCCTCCACTTT	CSASSRSYNSPLHF	TRBV20-1	NA	many	TRBJ1-6
TGCAGTGCTACCCCCGGGGTAGGTTCACCCCTCCACTTT	CSATPGVGSPLHF	TRBV20-1	NA	many	TRBJ1-6
TGTGCCAGCGTAAGAAGCCCCCCAACCTACGAGCAGTACTTC	CASVRSPPTYEQYF	TRBV27	NA	few	TRBJ2-7
TGTGCCAGCAGCCAAGGACAGCGCGGAGAAAAACTGTTTTTT	CASSQGQRGEKLFF	TRBV3-1	NA	NA	TRBJ1-4
TGCAGTGCCTCACCGGGACAGACCTACGAGCAGTACTTC	CSASPGQTYEQYF	TRBV20-1	TRBD1	many	TRBJ2-7
TGCAGTGCTAGAGATACGGGGGGAGGAGGGACCCAGTACTTC	CSARDTGGGGTQYF	TRBV20-1	TRBD2	NA	TRBJ2-5
TGTGCCAGCAGCTCCAGCCGGGGGGGCGAGGGCACAGATACGCAGTATTTT	CASSSSRGGEGTDTQYF	TRBV11-3	TRBD2	few	TRBJ2-3
TGTGCCATCAGTGAGTCGCATGAGCAGTTCTTC	CAISESHEQFF	TRBV10-3	NA	many	TRBJ2-1
TGCGCCAGCAGCCAATTGTTTTGGGGGTTGGGCACAGATACGCAGTATTTT	CASSQLFWGLGTDTQYF	TRBV4-3	NA	few	TRBJ2-3
TGTGCCAGCAGTTTATCGTCGGGGCGGGGGGAGACCCAGTACTTC	CASSLSSGRGETQYF	TRBV27	TRBD2	many	TRBJ2-5
TGTGCCAGCAGTTTGGATCGCAATCAGCCCCAGCATTTT	CASSLDRNQPQHF	TRBV28	NA	many	TRBJ1-5
TGTGCCAGCAGCTTAGCCACGAGTGGTGAGCAGTTCTTC	CASSLATSGEQFF	TRBV7-9	NA	many	TRBJ2-1
TGTGCCAGCAGCTTAGTAACAGGGCCTAGCTACGAGCAGTACTTC	CASSLVTGPSYEQYF	TRBV7-9	NA	many	TRBJ2-7
TGTGCCAGCAGCTTCCCGGGCAGAGACAATGAGCAGTTCTTC	CASSFPGRDNEQFF	TRBV7-3	NA	NA	TRBJ2-1
TGTGCCAGCAGCAGACAGGGGGCGTCTAATGAAGCTTTCTTT	CASSRQGASNEAFF	TRBV13	TRBD1	NA	TRBJ1-1
TGTGCCAGCAGACGGACTAGCGGGAGCGGGGAGCTGTTTTTT	CASRRTSGSGELFF	TRBV11-3	TRBD2	few	TRBJ2-2
TGCAGCGTTGAACTGCCAGGGAGCGCCGCGGGTTTC	CSVELPGSAAGF	TRBV29-1	NA	many	TRBJ2-1
TGCGCCAGCAGCTTGGCCTCCGACATCTCCCAAGAGACCCAGTACTTC	CASSLASDISQETQYF	TRBV5-1	NA	many	TRBJ2-5
TGCGCCAGCAGCTTGGCCGGTGGGGGAGATACGCAGTATTTT	CASSLAGGGDTQYF	TRBV5-1	NA	NA	TRBJ2-3
TGTGCCAGCAACGAACTAGCGGGAGTCGTAAATGAGCAGTTCTTC	CASNELAGVVNEQFF	TRBV6-1	TRBD2	NA	TRBJ2-1
TGTGCCAGCAGCCCCCGACAGGCGAACGCTGAAGCTTTCTTT	CASSPRQANAEAFF	TRBV3-1	NA	few	TRBJ1-1
TGTGCCAGCAGTGACGACAGGCGCGGGGAGACCCAGTACTTC	CASSDDRRGETQYF	TRBV6-6	NA	few	TRBJ2-5
TGTGCCAGCAGCCAACTCTCCACAGATACGCAGTATTTT	CASSQLSTDTQYF	TRBV28	NA	NA	TRBJ2-3
TGTGCCAGCAACAAGGACAGAAGAGCTTATAATTCACCCCTCCACTTT	CASNKDRRAYNSPLHF	TRBV6-5	NA	many	TRBJ1-6
TGCGCCAGCAGCCAAGAACGCGGCACAGATACGCAGTATTTT	CASSQERGTDTQYF	TRBV4-3	NA	large	TRBJ2-3
TGTGCCATCAGTGGTGCTAGTTCGGTTGATACGCAGTATTTT	CAISGASSVDTQYF	TRBV10-3	NA	once	TRBJ2-3
TGCAGTGCTACACAGGGGGTTGGCTACACCTTC	CSATQGVGYTF	TRBV20-1	TRBD1	NA	TRBJ1-2
TGTGCCAGCAGCTTAGAGGGAACAGTACCCCAGCATTTT	CASSLEGTVPQHF	TRBV7-9	NA	many	TRBJ1-5